The 11 T cell receptor beta chains below all came from one sample that was sequenced in a study of cytomegalovirus exposure and HLA in healthy donors. The PCR was carried out with 60 Vbeta primers and 13 Jbeta primers. Sequencing used immunoSEQ multiplex PCR; TCRdb keeps in-frame clones, though not all of them. The sample carries 45,000 to 65,000 clones, over 60% recorded once. Sequencing was done on a sample of PBMCs. These receptors were collected from a woman aged 40 to 55 in good health and CMV-seropositive.

The V gene is TRBV28, the J gene TRBJ2-5; a weak D match, TRBD2 (6 bases). CDR1 MDHEN and CDR2 SYDVKM come from the germline V gene. There are 16 residues in the CDR3. Trimming removed 7 bases from V and 5 bases from J, with 23 bases in between. This CDR3 reads CASNPEASVLMETQYF. The CDR3 DNA reads as TGTGCCAGCAACCCCGAGGCTAGCGTCCTGATGGAGACCCAGTACTTC. Using reference TRBV28 and TRBJ2-5 for the parts outside the CDR3, the full variable domain is DVKVTQSSRYLVKRTGEKVFLECVQDMDHENMFWYRQDPGLGLRLIYFSYDVKMKEKGDIPEGYSVSREKKERFSLILESASTNQTSMYLCASNPEASVLMETQYFGPGTRLLVL.

V and J are TRBV15 and TRBJ1-4; tentatively, D is TRBD1 (5 bases). Trimming shortened V by 0 bases and J by 4 bases, and 9 bases separated the two germline ends. This CDR3 has 15 amino acids. In germline, CDR1 is LNHNV, CDR2 YYDKDF (reference sequence). The CDR3 coding sequence is TGTGCCACCAGCAGAGATAAGGGGTTTAATGAAAAACTGTTTTTT. It translates to CATSRDKGFNEKLFF.

This clone was picked up one time. The rearrangement joins TRBV5-1 to TRBJ2-1; 7 positions match TRBD1. Trimming removed 4 bases from V and 9 bases from J; junction bases left unmatched: 16. The V gene's germline CDR1 is SGHRS and CDR2 YFSETQ. This CDR3 has 16 residues. The CDR3 bases are TGCGCCAGCAGCCGGACTCCTACAGGGGAAGGAGGTGAGCAGTTCTTC. Translating gives CASSRTPTGEGGEQFF.

This sequence joins TRBV2 and TRBJ1-5, with 7 bases lining up with TRBD1. Losses at the gene ends were 6 bases for V and 2 bases for J; bases not matched to a gene: 7. Per the germline V gene, CDR1 is SNHLY and CDR2 is FYNNEI. The CDR3 consists of 15 residues. CDR3 bases: TGTGCCAGCAGAGAGACAGGGAACGGCAATCAGCCCCAGCATTTT. Its translation is CASRETGNGNQPQHF.

The chain carries TRBV28 and TRBJ2-5; tentatively, D is TRBD1 (6 bases). CDR1 is MDHEN, CDR2 SYDVKM, per germline. This CDR3 region has 16 residues. V was pared by 5 bases and J by 5 bases, with 21 bases between. CDR3 in DNA: TGTGCCAGCAGTAATCACAGGGCCAGTTGGGGGGAGACCCAGTACTTC. The encoded protein is CASSNHRASWGETQYF.

The chain employs TRBV5-1 and TRBJ2-2; 9 bases agree with TRBD1. V gave up 4 bases and J gave up 6 bases; unmatched junction bases: 16. CDR1 and CDR2 from the germline V gene are SGHRS and YFSETQ. The CDR3 is made up of 18 amino acids. The CDR3 reads CASSAPGTGSFSSGELFF. DNA of the CDR3: TGCGCCAGCAGCGCCCCCGGGACAGGGTCTTTTTCTTCCGGGGAGCTGTTTTTT.

The chain recombines TRBV7-9 with TRBJ1-2, with 9 positions matching TRBD1. This CDR3 region has 14 residues. The germline V gene encodes CDR1 SEHNR and CDR2 FQNEAQ (reference sequence). Unmatched junction bases numbered 6, after V lost 5 bases and J lost 5 bases. CDR3 sequence reads: CASSTGQGLYGYTF. CDR3 DNA: TGTGCCAGCAGCACCGGACAGGGGCTGTATGGCTACACCTTC.

This clone appeared a few times. The V gene is TRBV6-1, the J gene TRBJ1-5; tentative D call: TRBD1 (6 bases). V was trimmed by 6 bases and J by 15 bases, leaving 15 bases between them. The length of the CDR3 is 11 residues. CDR1 and CDR2 (germline): MNHNS, SASEGT. As DNA, the CDR3 is TGTGCCAGCAGGGACCCAGGGGACCCGCATTTT. Protein sequence: CASRDPGDPHF.

This chain connects TRBV28 to TRBJ2-7; 10 bases line up with TRBD1. J gave up 1 base and V 8 bases, and 8 bases lay outside the gene matches. Germline-derived CDR1 and CDR2 are MDHEN and SYDVKM. CDR3 length: 15 residues. The CDR3 reads CASAVGQGTSYEQYF. CDR3 coding DNA: TGTGCCAGCGCCGTGGGACAGGGGACTTCCTACGAGCAGTACTTC. Supplemented by reference TRBV28 and TRBJ2-7, the full variable domain reads DVKVTQSSRYLVKRTGEKVFLECVQDMDHENMFWYRQDPGLGLRLIYFSYDVKMKEKGDIPEGYSVSREKKERFSLILESASTNQTSMYLCASAVGQGTSYEQYFGPGTRLTVT.

The chain recombines TRBV5-4 with TRBJ2-2; TRBD1 matches 8 bases. The junction had 10 bases not matched to a gene; V was cut back by 4 bases and J by 8 bases. Looked up from germline, CDR1 is SGHNT and CDR2 is YYREEE (reference sequence). The CDR3 is 15 amino acids. CDR3 sequence (DNA): TGTGCCAGCAGCCCGAGGACAGGGACGAGGGGGGAGCTGTTTTTT. It encodes CASSPRTGTRGELFF.

The V gene is TRBV19, the J gene TRBJ1-2, with TRBD1 as a possible D gene (6 bases). Trimming left V 9 bases short and J 4 bases short, with 15 bases between. The CDR3 has 13 residues. Germline V lookup: CDR1 LNHDA, CDR2 SQIVND (reference sequence). The DNA of the CDR3 is TGTGCCAGCCGCCGGGGGGCGGGCTATGGCTACACCTTC. Translation gives CASRRGAGYGYTF.